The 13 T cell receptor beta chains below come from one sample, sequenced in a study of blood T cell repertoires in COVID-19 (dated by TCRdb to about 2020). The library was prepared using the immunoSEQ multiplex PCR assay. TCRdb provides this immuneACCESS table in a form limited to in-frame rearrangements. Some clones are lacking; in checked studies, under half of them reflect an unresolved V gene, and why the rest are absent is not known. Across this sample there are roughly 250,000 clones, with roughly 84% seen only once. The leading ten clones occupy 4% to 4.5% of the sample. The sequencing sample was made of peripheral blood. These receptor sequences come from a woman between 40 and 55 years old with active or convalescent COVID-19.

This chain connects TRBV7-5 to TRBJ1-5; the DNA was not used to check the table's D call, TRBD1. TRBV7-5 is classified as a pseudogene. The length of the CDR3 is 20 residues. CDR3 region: CVRSFLLPGQGSHSNQPQHF. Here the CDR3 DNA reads TGTGTCAGAAGTTTTCTGCTACCGGGACAGGGGTCCCATAGCAATCAGCCCCAGCATTTT.

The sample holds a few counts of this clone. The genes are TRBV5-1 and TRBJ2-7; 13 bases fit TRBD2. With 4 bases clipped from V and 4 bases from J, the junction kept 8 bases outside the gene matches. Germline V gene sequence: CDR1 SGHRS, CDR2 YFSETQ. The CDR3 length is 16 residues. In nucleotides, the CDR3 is TGCGCCAGCAGCACTGGGACTAGCGGGGATATTTACGAGCAGTACTTC. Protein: CASSTGTSGDIYEQYF. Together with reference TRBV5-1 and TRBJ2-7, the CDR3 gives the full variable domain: KAGVTQTPRYLIKTRGQQVTLSCSPISGHRSVSWYQQTPGQGLQFLFEYFSETQRNKGNFPGRFSGRQFSNSRSEMNVSTLELGDSALYLCASSTGTSGDIYEQYFGPGTRLTVT.

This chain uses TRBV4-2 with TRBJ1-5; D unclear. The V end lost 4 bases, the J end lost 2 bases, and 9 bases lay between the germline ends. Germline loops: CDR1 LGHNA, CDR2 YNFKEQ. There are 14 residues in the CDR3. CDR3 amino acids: CASSPGGGNQPQHF. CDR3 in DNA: TGTGCCAGCAGCCCAGGAGGCGGCAATCAGCCCCAGCATTTT.

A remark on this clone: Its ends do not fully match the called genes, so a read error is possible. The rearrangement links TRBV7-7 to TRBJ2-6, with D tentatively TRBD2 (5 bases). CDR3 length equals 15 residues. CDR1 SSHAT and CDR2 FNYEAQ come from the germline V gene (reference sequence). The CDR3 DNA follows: TGTGCTAGCAGCCCCGGGAACTCTGGGGCCAACGTCCTGACTTTC. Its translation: CASSPGNSGANVLTF.

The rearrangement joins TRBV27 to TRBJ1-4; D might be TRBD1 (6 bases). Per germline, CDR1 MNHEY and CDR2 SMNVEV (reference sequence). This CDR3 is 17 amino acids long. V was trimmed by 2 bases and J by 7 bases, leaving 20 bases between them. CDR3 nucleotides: TGTGCCAGCAGTTTACGTAGGCAGGGGATTGTAGGTGAAAAACTGTTTTTT. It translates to CASSLRRQGIVGEKLFF. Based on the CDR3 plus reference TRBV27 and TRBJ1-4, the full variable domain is EAQVTQNPRYLITVTGKKLTVTCSQNMNHEYMSWYRQDPGLGLRQIYYSMNVEVTDKGDVPEGYKVSRKEKRNFPLILESPSPNQTSLYFCASSLRRQGIVGEKLFFGSGTQLSVL.

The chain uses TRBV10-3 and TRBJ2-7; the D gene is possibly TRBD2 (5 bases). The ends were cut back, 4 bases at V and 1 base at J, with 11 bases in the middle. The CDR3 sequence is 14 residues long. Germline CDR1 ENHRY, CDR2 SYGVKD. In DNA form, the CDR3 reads TGTGCCATCAGTGGACCAGAGGGTTCCTACGAGCAGTACTTC. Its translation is CAISGPEGSYEQYF.

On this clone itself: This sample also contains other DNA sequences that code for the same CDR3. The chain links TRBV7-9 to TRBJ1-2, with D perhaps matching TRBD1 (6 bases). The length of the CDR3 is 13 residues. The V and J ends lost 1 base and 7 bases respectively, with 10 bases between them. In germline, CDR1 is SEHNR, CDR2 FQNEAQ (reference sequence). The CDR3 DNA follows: TGTGCCAGCAGCTTAGAACAGGGTGGTGGCTACACCTTC. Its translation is CASSLEQGGGYTF.

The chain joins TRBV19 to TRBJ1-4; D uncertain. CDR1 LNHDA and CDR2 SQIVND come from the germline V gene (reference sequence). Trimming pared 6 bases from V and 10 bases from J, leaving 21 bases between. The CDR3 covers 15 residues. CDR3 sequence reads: CASSPLLMPSGKLFF. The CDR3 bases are TGTGCCAGTAGCCCCCTCCTAATGCCGTCTGGAAAACTGTTTTTT. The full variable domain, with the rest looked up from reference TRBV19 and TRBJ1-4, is DGGITQSPKYLFRKEGQNVTLSCEQNLNHDAMYWYRQDPGQGLRLIYYSQIVNDFQKGDIAEGYSVSREKKESFPLTVTSAQKNPTAFYLCASSPLLMPSGKLFFGSGTQLSVL.

CDR3 region: CASSLVGGPNTEAFF. The CDR3 bases are TGTGCCAGCAGCTTAGTTGGAGGCCCTAACACTGAAGCTTTCTTT. The chain joins TRBV7-8 to TRBJ1-1, with D hard to call. The CDR3 covers 15 residues. Germline V lookup: CDR1 SGHVS, CDR2 FQNEAQ. With 1 base removed from V and 2 bases from J, the gap between germline ends came to 11 bases.

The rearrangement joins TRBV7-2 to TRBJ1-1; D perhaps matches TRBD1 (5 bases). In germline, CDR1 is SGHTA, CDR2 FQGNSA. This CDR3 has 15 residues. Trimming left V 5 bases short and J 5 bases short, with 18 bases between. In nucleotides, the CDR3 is TGTGCCAGCAGCCACAGGTTTGGGAGGCCAACTGAAGCTTTCTTT. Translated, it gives CASSHRFGRPTEAFF.

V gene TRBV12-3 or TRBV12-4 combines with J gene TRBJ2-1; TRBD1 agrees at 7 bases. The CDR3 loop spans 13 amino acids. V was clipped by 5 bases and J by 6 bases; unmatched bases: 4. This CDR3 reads CASSPDRSNEQFF. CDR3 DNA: TGTGCCAGCAGTCCGGACAGGAGCAATGAGCAGTTCTTC.

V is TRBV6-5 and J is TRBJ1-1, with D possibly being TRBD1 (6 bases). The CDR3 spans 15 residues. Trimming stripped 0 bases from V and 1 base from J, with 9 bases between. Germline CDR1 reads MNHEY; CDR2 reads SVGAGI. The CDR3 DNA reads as TGTGCCAGCAGTTACTCGACACAGGGGAACACTGAAGCTTTCTTT. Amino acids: CASSYSTQGNTEAFF.

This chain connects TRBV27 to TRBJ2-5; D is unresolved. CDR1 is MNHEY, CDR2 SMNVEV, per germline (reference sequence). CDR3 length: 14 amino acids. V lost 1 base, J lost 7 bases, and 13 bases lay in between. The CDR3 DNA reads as TGTGCCAGCAGTTTATTATCTCCTTCAGGGACCCAGTACTTC. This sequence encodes CASSLLSPSGTQYF.